The 13 T cell receptor beta chains reported below all come from one sample, sequenced in a study of T-cell reconstitution after alpha-beta-depleted transplantation in children. It was with unique molecular identifiers that the TCRbeta library was prepared. TCRdb reanalysed the PCR reads using MiXCR and keeps one entry per CDR3 protein. The data contain around 380,000 distinct CDR3 sequences, around 9.9% of them seen just once; the ten biggest clones take up approximately 5%. The sample in question was PBMCs from the stem cell graft donor, obtained from the stem cell graft. All receptors come from a human donor who donated a stem cell graft to a child with acute myeloid leukemia.

V and J are TRBV29-1 and TRBJ2-5, with D perhaps assigned TRBD1 or TRBD2 (6 bases each). Germline V gene sequence: CDR1 SQVTM, CDR2 ANQGSEA. This CDR3 has 13 amino acids. Trimming shortened V by 3 bases and J by 5 bases, and 13 bases separated the two germline ends. CDR3 bases: TGCAGCGTTGACGGGACCGGGGGCGAGACCCAGTACTTC. Encoded protein: CSVDGTGGETQYF.

This clonotype was observed a handful of times. The chain joins TRBV7-2 to TRBJ2-7; D remains ambiguous. Germline CDR1 is SGHTA and CDR2 is FQGNSA. V was clipped by 5 bases and J by 3 bases, with 5 bases between them. This CDR3 spans 11 amino acids. The chain's CDR3 is CASSEHYEQYF. For the CDR3, the DNA is TGTGCCAGCAGCGAACACTACGAGCAGTACTTC.

This clonotype was detected many times. The chain joins TRBV12-3 or TRBV12-4 to TRBJ2-3; 8 nucleotides line up with TRBD1. V was pared by 6 bases and J by 4 bases, with 6 bases of the junction left unmatched. CDR3 size: 14 residues. This CDR3 reads CASSTDRGPDTQYF. Here the CDR3 DNA reads TGTGCCAGCAGCACTGACAGGGGCCCAGATACGCAGTATTTT.

The genes are TRBV25-1 and TRBJ2-3; 7 bases map to TRBD2. Germline assignment: CDR1 MGHDK and CDR2 SYGVNS. This CDR3 has 15 residues. V gave up 2 bases and J gave up 8 bases; unmatched junction bases: 10. The CDR3 sequence: CASSETGLMWGTQYF. CDR3 DNA: TGTGCCAGCAGTGAAACGGGACTAATGTGGGGTACGCAGTATTTT.

This clonotype was recorded a few times. The rearrangement joins TRBV20-1 to TRBJ2-1; 8 nucleotides match TRBD2. V trimming: 5 bases; J trimming: 2 bases; junction bases outside the gene matches: 8. From germline, CDR1 is DFQATT and CDR2 SNEGSKA (reference sequence). The CDR3 covers 15 residues. As DNA, the CDR3 is TGCAGTGCTCCCTGGCCAGCGGGGGCCTACAATGAGCAGTTCTTC. This codes for CSAPWPAGAYNEQFF.

This sequence joins TRBV12-3 or TRBV12-4 and TRBJ1-2; 9 bases fit TRBD1. With 5 bases clipped from V and 8 bases from J, the junction kept 9 bases outside the gene matches. The CDR3 totals 14 residues. This CDR3 reads CASSVGQGLGGYTF. The CDR3, as DNA: TGTGCCAGCAGTGTGGGACAGGGTCTTGGAGGCTACACCTTC.

The chain carries TRBV2 and TRBJ2-7; D unclear. Germline V CDR1 and CDR2: SNHLY, FYNNEI. V shed 5 bases and J shed 5 bases, with 13 bases lying between them. This CDR3 has 13 residues. CDR3 coding DNA: TGTGCCAGCAGTTCGTGGGGATCAAACGAGCAGTACGTC. Amino acids: CASSSWGSNEQYV.

V and J are TRBV20-1 and TRBJ2-1; 10 positions agree with TRBD1. The junction had 17 bases not matched to a gene; V was cut back by 5 bases and J by 13 bases. This CDR3 comprises 15 residues. Germline V gene sequence: CDR1 DFQATT, CDR2 SNEGSKA (reference sequence). The CDR3 region is CSALHPGQGQGDQFF. Here the CDR3 DNA reads TGCAGTGCTTTACATCCGGGACAGGGGCAGGGTGATCAGTTCTTC.

This clonotype showed up many times. The chain joins TRBV5-1 to TRBJ2-3; 10 bases are a match to TRBD2. The CDR3 runs 17 residues. Germline CDR1 is SGHRS and CDR2 is YFSETQ. The V gene end was trimmed by 0 bases and the J gene end by 3 bases; junction bases not matched to a gene: 7. DNA for the CDR3: TGCGCCAGCAGCTTGGTGGCTAGCGGGGGTGCTACAGATACGCAGTATTTT. Translation gives CASSLVASGGATDTQYF. The variable domain in full, with the rest retrieved from reference TRBV5-1 and TRBJ2-3, is KAGVTQTPRYLIKTRGQQVTLSCSPISGHRSVSWYQQTPGQGLQFLFEYFSETQRNKGNFPGRFSGRQFSNSRSEMNVSTLELGDSALYLCASSLVASGGATDTQYFGPGTRLTVL.

Comments on this clonotype: One end of the junction varies from germline; a read error may be responsible. V and J are TRBV7-7 and TRBJ2-5; TRBD2 matches 8 bases. The CDR3 extends over 15 amino acids. Per germline, CDR1 SSHAT and CDR2 FNYEAQ (reference sequence). CDR3 amino acids: CASSLVPGGVETQYF. The CDR3, as DNA: TGTGCTAGCAGCTTAGTGCCGGGGGGGGTAGAGACCCAGTACTTC.

The chain employs TRBV29-1 and TRBJ2-1, with 11 bases fitting TRBD2. Germline-derived CDR1 and CDR2 are SQVTM and ANQGSEA. This CDR3 is built from 13 residues. With 6 bases clipped from V and 4 bases from J, the junction kept 2 bases outside the gene matches. CDR3 bases: TGCAGCGTCATAGCGGGGGGGTACAATGAGCAGTTCTTC. This gives the protein CSVIAGGYNEQFF.

Many counts were recorded for this clonotype. The chain is built from TRBV12-3 or TRBV12-4 and TRBJ1-2, with D hard to call. V lost 4 bases and J 8 bases, leaving 17 bases between the germline ends. The CDR3 spans 14 residues. For the CDR3, the DNA is TGTGCCAGCAGTTCCCCCCCCGGGAGCGAAGGCTACACCTTC. It specifies CASSSPPGSEGYTF.

This clonotype was seen only a few times. The rearrangement links TRBV29-1 to TRBJ2-7, with TRBD2 matching 12 bases. V shed 4 bases and J 6 bases; nucleotides not matched to a gene: 13. From germline, CDR1 is SQVTM and CDR2 ANQGSEA. The CDR3 has 16 amino acids. This CDR3 is CSVGLAGAGVRGEQYF. The DNA for the CDR3 is TGCAGCGTTGGACTAGCGGGAGCAGGGGTAAGGGGCGAGCAGTACTTC.